Listed here is a single T cell receptor (beta chain). The target of this receptor is not known. Base qualities are not at hand, and no much larger clone is one base apart. These data come from a study of blood T cells in healthy people across ages (dated by TCRdb to the mid-2010s). Broadly, across the study: In model experiments, template switching captured roughly one uniquely barcoded TCR beta cDNA molecule for every two T cells. The study measured age-related changes in TCR beta repertoire diversity using deep sequencing normalized with unique cDNA molecular identifiers. Donors were grouped into four age groups: young (average about 15 years), middle-aged (roughly 38), aged (around 66) and long-lived (just over 80). To avoid experimental bias, donors of different ages were randomly spread across the sequencing lanes. The study analyzed two additional independent replicas of 1 million unique cDNA reads from the same blood draw for two donors, one aged 18 to 30 and one aged 80 or older. Results and caveats for the whole study, not just this receptor: Donor CMV infection status was unknown, potentially confounding age-related changes in expanded clonotypes. The long-lived group showed more naive CD4+ T cells, fewer expanded clones and increased TCR diversity than the aged group, suggesting age selection. A strong correlation was found between observed TCR beta diversity and the percentage of naive T cells measured by flow cytometry. As age increased, observed TCR beta diversity per million T cells dropped in a roughly linear way, and a significant reduction was already evident by age about 40. Total diversity estimates from one million sequenced T cells were considered lower bounds and underestimates. Bulk unsorted PBMC profiling prevented conclusive comparison of naive and antigen-experienced compartments.

Based on the germline V gene, the CDR1 and CDR2 sequences are LGHNA and YNFKEQ. The V end loses 0 bases and the J end loses 4 bases, and a stretch of 13 bases separates them. Inclusive of the bounding cysteine and phenylalanine, the CDR3 is 16 residues long. Only CDR3 DNA is held: 48 bases, read in frame from base 1. To prepare the library, 5' RACE was applied. Sequencing was carried out with an Illumina HiSeq 2500. A second PCR of roughly 6 to 12 cycles was performed with a sample-barcoded 5' primer and a J-beta primer mix. Each TCR beta cDNA molecule received a unique molecular identifier from a template-switch 5' adaptor carrying 12 random nucleotides. At least 3 million CDR3-containing paired-end reads were obtained from each sample. First-strand cDNA was synthesized from all RNA with the Mint cDNA synthesis kit, primed by a TRBC-specific oligonucleotide. All cDNA was treated with uracil-DNA glycosylase and then went through a first 18-cycle PCR with the universal primers M1SS and BC2_uni_R. Per the authors' processing: Normalization of each sample was performed by random selection of 1 million high-quality reads, each carrying a distinct molecular identifier. Reads with shared molecular identifiers were discarded instead of being binned into consensus sequences. MiTCR, with a Q25 quality threshold and the strictest error-elimination algorithm, was used for CDR3 identification, clonotype clustering and error correction. A nonparametric unseen species model using Euler transformation provided a lower-bound estimate of total TCR beta diversity. The public reads were reprocessed in TCRdb via fastp at Q25 and MiXCR, keeping in-frame beta chains. Identical CDR3 proteins give one entry, which carries the most common genes and DNA. These V and J calls are TCRdb output, not the study's own analysis. For this sample there are about 1.7 million distinct CDR3 sequences; roughly 27% appear just once. About 7.7% of the sample comes from the top ten.

Donors were around 37 systemically healthy Caucasian individuals from Russia aged roughly 6 to 90 years. Each donor gave 8 to 10 milliliters of peripheral blood, drawn into EDTA-treated Vacutainer tubes. Ficoll-Paque density-gradient centrifugation was used to isolate PBMCs, with at least 6.5 million per sample. Total RNA, at least 5 micrograms per sample, was extracted from PBMCs with Trizol reagent. Naive CD45RAhigh/CD27high T cell percentages were measured by flow cytometry on a PBMC aliquot from every donor. The chain is assembled from TRBV4-2 and TRBJ2-1; tentative D gene TRBD1, with 6 bases matching. The clonotype originates from a woman under 40 in good health. Sequencing was done on a sample of blood. The sequenced DNA: TGTGCCAGCAGCCAAGACGAACAGGGAAAATACAATGAGCAGTTCTTC. This gives the protein CASSQDEQGKYNEQFF.